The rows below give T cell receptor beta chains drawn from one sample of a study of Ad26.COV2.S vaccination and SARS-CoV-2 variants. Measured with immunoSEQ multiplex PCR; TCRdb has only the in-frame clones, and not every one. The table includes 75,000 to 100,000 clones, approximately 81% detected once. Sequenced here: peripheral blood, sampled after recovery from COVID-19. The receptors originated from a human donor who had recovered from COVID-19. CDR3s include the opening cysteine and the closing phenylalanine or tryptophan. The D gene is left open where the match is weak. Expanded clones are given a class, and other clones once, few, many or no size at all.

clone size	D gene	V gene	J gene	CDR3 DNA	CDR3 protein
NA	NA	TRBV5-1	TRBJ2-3	TGCGCCAGCAGCCCGTCTAAGGTTAACCCTGGCACAGATACGCAGTATTTT	CASSPSKVNPGTDTQYF
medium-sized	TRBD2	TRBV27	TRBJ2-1	TGTGCCAGCAGTTTACCCAGCGGGAGTGGTACCAATGAGCAGTTCTTC	CASSLPSGSGTNEQFF
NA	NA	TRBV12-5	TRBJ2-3	TGTGCTAGTGGTTTAAGGCTCACGCTGAAGGGGACAGATACGCAGTATTTT	CASGLRLTLKGTDTQYF
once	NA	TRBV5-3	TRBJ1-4	TGTGCCAGAAGCCCGCCCGACTGGGGTGAAAAACTGTTTTTT	CARSPPDWGEKLFF
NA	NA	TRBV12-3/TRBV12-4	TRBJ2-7	TGTGCCAGCAGCCGATTTTCCTACGAGCAGTACTTC	CASSRFSYEQYF
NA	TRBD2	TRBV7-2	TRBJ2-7	TGTGCCAGCAGCTTTAGCGGGAGCTACGAGCAGTACTTC	CASSFSGSYEQYF
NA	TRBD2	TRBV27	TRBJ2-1	TGTGCCAGCCATGGGACTAGCGGATCCAATGAGCAGTTCTTC	CASHGTSGSNEQFF
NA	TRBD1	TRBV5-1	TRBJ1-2	TGCGCCAGCAGCTTGGAGGGACAGGGGAAAGGCTACACCTTC	CASSLEGQGKGYTF
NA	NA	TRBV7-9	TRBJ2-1	TGTGCCAGCAGCTTAGGGGCGGGCCCACCCAGGAATGAGCAGTTCTTC	CASSLGAGPPRNEQFF
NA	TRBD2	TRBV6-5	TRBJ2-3	TGTGCCAGCAGTAGGACTAGGGCAGATACGCAGTATTTT	CASSRTRADTQYF
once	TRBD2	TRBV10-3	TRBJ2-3	TGTGCCATCAGTCGGACTAGCGGGAGGGCAAACACAGATACGCAGTATTTT	CAISRTSGRANTDTQYF